The 13 T cell receptor beta chains presented below share a single source sample, sequenced in a study of T cells in localized non-small cell lung cancer. Only in-frame clones appear in the TCRdb table, and some are missing; sequencing was by immunoSEQ multiplex PCR. The sample holds roughly 70,000 clones; roughly nine tenths are singletons and the top ten take roughly 22%. This specimen was peripheral blood, taken before any cancer treatment. These receptors originate from a male donor aged 60 or older with stage III squamous cell lung carcinoma.

This clone has a handful of counts. The rearrangement joins TRBV5-6 to TRBJ1-5; unclear D gene. CDR1 and CDR2 from the germline V gene are SGHDT and YYEEEE. V lost 1 base, J lost 6 bases, and 14 bases lay in between. The CDR3 loop spans 15 amino acids. The CDR3 DNA sequence: TGTGCCAGCAGCTTGAGTGCCGGGTCCGGTCAGCCCCAGCATTTT. It specifies CASSLSAGSGQPQHF.

The chain uses TRBV30 and TRBJ2-2; the D gene is possibly TRBD1 (6 bases). Trimming removed 2 bases at V and 4 bases at J, with 14 bases between. This CDR3 spans 15 amino acids. Per germline, CDR1 GTSNPN and CDR2 SVGIG (reference sequence). The CDR3 loop is CAWSPRDIPTGELFF. DNA of the CDR3: TGTGCCTGGAGTCCCCGGGACATCCCCACCGGGGAGCTGTTTTTT.

V and J are TRBV19 and TRBJ2-5; TRBD2 aligns across 12 bases. The CDR3 extends over 12 amino acids. The V gene's germline CDR1 is LNHDA and CDR2 SQIVND (reference sequence). V was pared by 6 bases and J by 14 bases, with 7 bases of the junction left unmatched. Here the CDR3 DNA reads TGTGCCAGTAGCCGTACTAGCGGGGGGTTCTACTTC. Amino acid sequence: CASSRTSGGFYF.

V and J are TRBV29-1 and TRBJ1-1; no clear D. Germline CDR1 and CDR2: SQVTM and ANQGSEA. This CDR3 comprises 13 residues. The V end was cut by 2 bases, the J end by 0 bases, with 7 bases between. The CDR3 bases are TGCAGCGTTGAAAGGAAAATGAACACTGAAGCTTTCTTT. This gives the protein CSVERKMNTEAFF.

This sequence joins TRBV10-3 and TRBJ2-7; 7 bases line up with TRBD2. Germline V CDR1 and CDR2: ENHRY, SYGVKD. V trimming: 8 bases; J trimming: 3 bases; junction bases outside the gene matches: 19. This CDR3 region has 17 residues. The CDR3 spells CAIAGDVRERGIYEQYF. CDR3 bases: TGTGCCATCGCGGGGGACGTCAGGGAAAGAGGGATCTACGAGCAGTACTTC.

The chain recombines TRBV11-2 with TRBJ2-3; weak D call: TRBD2 (5 bases). CDR1 is SGHAT, CDR2 FQNNGV, per germline. The CDR3 extends over 19 amino acids. Trimming cost V 5 bases and J 0 bases, with 24 bases left between them. CDR3 sequence reads: CASSPIAGAPYGSTDTQYF. CDR3 in DNA: TGTGCCAGCAGCCCCATTGCGGGTGCCCCATATGGGAGCACAGATACGCAGTATTTT.

The chain carries TRBV5-1 and TRBJ2-2, with D possibly TRBD1 on 6 matching bases. Trimming removed 2 bases at V and 6 bases at J, with 14 bases between. Germline values: CDR1 SGHRS, CDR2 YFSETQ. CDR3 length equals 15 residues. The DNA for the CDR3 is TGCGCCAGCAGCTTTCAGGGGTGGACGGCCGGGGAGCTGTTTTTT. Translating gives CASSFQGWTAGELFF.

The rearrangement uses TRBV19 and TRBJ1-2; 8 bases fit TRBD1. The CDR3 is 13 amino acids. Per the germline V gene, CDR1 is LNHDA and CDR2 is SQIVND (reference sequence). Trimming at V came to 7 bases and at J to 7 bases, leaving 8 bases not matched to a gene. CDR3 amino acids: CASNDRGLLGYTF. The CDR3 DNA is TGTGCCAGTAACGACAGGGGCCTCCTTGGCTACACCTTC.

The chain has TRBV28 and TRBJ1-1, with D maybe TRBD1 (5 bases). Germline V CDR1 and CDR2: MDHEN, SYDVKM. The CDR3 is made up of 15 amino acids. V dropped 3 bases and J dropped 4 bases, with 15 bases sitting between them. The CDR3 region has the DNA TGTGCCAGCAGTTTTGGAGGGACGGGTGGCACTGAAGCTTTCTTT. Protein sequence: CASSFGGTGGTEAFF.

V and J are TRBV5-1 and TRBJ2-5; D is ambiguous. Between the trimmed V and J ends, which lost 1 base and 2 bases, there was a span of 6 bases. The germline V gene encodes CDR1 SGHRS and CDR2 YFSETQ. The CDR3 contains 13 residues. CDR3: CASSLKQQETQYF. CDR3 coding DNA: TGCGCCAGCAGCTTGAAACAGCAAGAGACCCAGTACTTC.

The chain joins TRBV15 to TRBJ2-3, with 11 bases aligning to TRBD2. The junction had 10 bases not matched to a gene; V was cut back by 0 bases and J by 5 bases. The CDR3 length is 18 residues. CDR1 is LNHNV, CDR2 YYDKDF, per germline (reference sequence). The CDR3 coding sequence is TGTGCCACCAGCAGAGATCGGGCTAGCGGGGGGCAAGGAGATACGCAGTATTTT. It translates to CATSRDRASGGQGDTQYF.

The V call is TRBV2, the J call TRBJ1-5; D is undetermined. The V gene lost 5 bases and the J gene lost 6 bases, with 11 bases spanning the gap. The CDR3 is 13 residues long. Germline-derived CDR1 and CDR2 are SNHLY and FYNNEI. CDR3 protein: CASSTRIGQPQHF. The DNA of the CDR3 is TGTGCCAGCAGTACAAGAATAGGTCAGCCCCAGCATTTT.

This sequence joins TRBV27 and TRBJ1-1; possible D gene TRBD1, 5 bases. From germline, CDR1 is MNHEY and CDR2 SMNVEV (reference sequence). CDR3 length: 15 residues. V lost 7 bases and J lost 4, with 19 bases in between. The CDR3 is CASTGSWGISTEAFF. CDR3 nucleotides: TGTGCCAGCACGGGTAGTTGGGGGATCTCCACTGAAGCTTTCTTT.